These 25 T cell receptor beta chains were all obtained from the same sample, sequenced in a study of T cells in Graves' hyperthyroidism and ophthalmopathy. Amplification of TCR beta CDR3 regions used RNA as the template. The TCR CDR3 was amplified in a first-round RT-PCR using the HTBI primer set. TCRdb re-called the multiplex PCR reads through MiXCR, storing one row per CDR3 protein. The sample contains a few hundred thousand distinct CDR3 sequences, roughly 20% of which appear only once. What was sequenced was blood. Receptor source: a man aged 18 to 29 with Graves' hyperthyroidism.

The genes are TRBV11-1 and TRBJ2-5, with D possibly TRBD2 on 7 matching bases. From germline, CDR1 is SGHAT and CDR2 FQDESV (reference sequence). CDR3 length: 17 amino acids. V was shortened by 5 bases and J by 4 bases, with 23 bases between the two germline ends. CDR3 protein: CASSRRSAWGGPETQYF. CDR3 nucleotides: TGTGCCAGCAGCCGAAGGTCTGCCTGGGGGGGCCCAGAGACCCAGTACTTC.

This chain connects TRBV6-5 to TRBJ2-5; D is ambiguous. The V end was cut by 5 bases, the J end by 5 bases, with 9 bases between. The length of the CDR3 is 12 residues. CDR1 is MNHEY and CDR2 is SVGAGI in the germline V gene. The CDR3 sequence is CASSHNGETQYF. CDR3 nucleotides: TGTGCCAGCAGTCACAATGGGGAGACCCAGTACTTC.

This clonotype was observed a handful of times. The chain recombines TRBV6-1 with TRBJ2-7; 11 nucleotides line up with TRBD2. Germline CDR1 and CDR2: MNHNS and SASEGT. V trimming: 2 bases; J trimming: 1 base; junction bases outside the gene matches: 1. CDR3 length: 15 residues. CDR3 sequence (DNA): TGTGCCAGCAGTGAACCTAGCGGGAGGTCCTACGAGCAGTACTTC. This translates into CASSEPSGRSYEQYF.

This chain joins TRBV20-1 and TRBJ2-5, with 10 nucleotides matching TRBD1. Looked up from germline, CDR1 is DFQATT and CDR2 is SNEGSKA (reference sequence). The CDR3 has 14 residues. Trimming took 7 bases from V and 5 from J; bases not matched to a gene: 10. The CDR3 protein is CSVSPGQGPETQYF. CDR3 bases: TGCAGTGTTTCGCCGGGACAGGGGCCGGAGACCCAGTACTTC.

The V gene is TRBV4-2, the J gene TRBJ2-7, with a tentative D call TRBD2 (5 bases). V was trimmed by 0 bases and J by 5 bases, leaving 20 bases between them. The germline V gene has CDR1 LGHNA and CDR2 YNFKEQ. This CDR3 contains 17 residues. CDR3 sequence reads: CASSQDRVRAGNNEQYF. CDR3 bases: TGTGCCAGCAGCCAAGATCGGGTGAGGGCCGGGAACAACGAGCAGTACTTC.

CDR3 loop: CASNFGGRETQYF. In DNA, the CDR3 is TGTGCCAGCAATTTTGGGGGGCGGGAGACCCAGTACTTC. The chain couples TRBV6-5 to TRBJ2-5; possibly TRBD1 or TRBD2 for D (6 bases each). The germline gives CDR1 MNHEY, CDR2 SVGAGI. The CDR3 is made up of 13 amino acids. Trimming shortened V by 7 bases and J by 5 bases, and 14 bases separated the two germline ends.

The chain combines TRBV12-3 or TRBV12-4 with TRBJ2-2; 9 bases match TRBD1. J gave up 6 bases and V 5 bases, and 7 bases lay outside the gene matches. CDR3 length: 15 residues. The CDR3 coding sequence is TGTGCCAGCAGTCGGACAGGGGCGAAGGCCGGGGAGCTGTTTTTT. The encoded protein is CASSRTGAKAGELFF.

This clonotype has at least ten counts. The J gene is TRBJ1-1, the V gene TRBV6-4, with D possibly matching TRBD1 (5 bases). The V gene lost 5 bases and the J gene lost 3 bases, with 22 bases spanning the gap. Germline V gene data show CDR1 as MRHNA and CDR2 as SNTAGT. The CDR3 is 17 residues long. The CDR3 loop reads CASSTMGDGLADTEAFF. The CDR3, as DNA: TGTGCCAGCAGTACGATGGGGGACGGCCTAGCGGACACTGAAGCTTTCTTT.

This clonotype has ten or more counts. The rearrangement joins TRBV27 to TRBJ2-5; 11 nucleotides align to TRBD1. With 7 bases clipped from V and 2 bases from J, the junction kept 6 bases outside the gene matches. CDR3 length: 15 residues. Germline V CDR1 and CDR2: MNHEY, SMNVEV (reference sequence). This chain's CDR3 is CASKIGTGGQETQYF. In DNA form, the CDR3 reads TGTGCCAGCAAAATAGGGACAGGGGGACAAGAGACCCAGTACTTC.

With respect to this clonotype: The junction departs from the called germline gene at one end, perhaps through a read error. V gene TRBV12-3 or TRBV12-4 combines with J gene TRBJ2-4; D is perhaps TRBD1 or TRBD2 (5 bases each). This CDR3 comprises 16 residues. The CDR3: CASSSTGFLAKNIKYF. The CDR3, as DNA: TGTGCCAGCAGTTCCACAGGATTCCTAGCCAAAAACATTAAGTACTTC.

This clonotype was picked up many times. For the CDR3, the DNA is TGTGCCAGCAGCCAAAGCCCAGGACGGCTCTCCTACGAGCAGTACTTC. Residues: CASSQSPGRLSYEQYF. The chain couples TRBV12-3 or TRBV12-4 to TRBJ2-7; no reliable D call. V dropped 6 bases and J dropped 0 bases, with 18 bases sitting between them. This CDR3 contains 16 residues.

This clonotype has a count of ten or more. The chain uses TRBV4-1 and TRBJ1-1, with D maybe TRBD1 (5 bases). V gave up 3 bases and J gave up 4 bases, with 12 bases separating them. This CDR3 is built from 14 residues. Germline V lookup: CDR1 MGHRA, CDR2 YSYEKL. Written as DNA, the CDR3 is TGCGCCAGCAGCCATACAGGAGTAGGCACTGAAGCTTTCTTT. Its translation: CASSHTGVGTEAFF.

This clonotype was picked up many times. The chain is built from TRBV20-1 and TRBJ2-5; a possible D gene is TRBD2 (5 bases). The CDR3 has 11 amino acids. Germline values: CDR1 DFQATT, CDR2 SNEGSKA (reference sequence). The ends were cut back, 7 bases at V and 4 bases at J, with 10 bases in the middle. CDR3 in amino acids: CSGPAGETQYF. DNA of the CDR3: TGCAGTGGTCCCGCGGGAGAGACCCAGTACTTC.

The CDR3 reads CASSTSHRVDGYTF. CDR3 DNA sequence: TGTGCCAGTAGTACATCCCACAGGGTTGATGGCTACACCTTC. The rearrangement uses TRBV19 and TRBJ1-2; weak D call: TRBD1 (6 bases). The CDR3 is 14 amino acids. Trimming left V 4 bases short and J 6 bases short, with 15 bases between. Germline loops: CDR1 LNHDA, CDR2 SQIVND (reference sequence).

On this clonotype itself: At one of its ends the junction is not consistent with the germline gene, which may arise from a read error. The CDR3 loop reads CASSEAGQGLGNTIYF. The CDR3 bases are TGTGCCAGCAGCGAAGCCGGACAGGGGCTGGGAAACACCATATATTTT. V usage is TRBV6-1 and J usage is TRBJ1-3; 9 bases fit TRBD1. Germline V CDR1 and CDR2: MNHNS, SASEGT. The CDR3 contains 16 residues.

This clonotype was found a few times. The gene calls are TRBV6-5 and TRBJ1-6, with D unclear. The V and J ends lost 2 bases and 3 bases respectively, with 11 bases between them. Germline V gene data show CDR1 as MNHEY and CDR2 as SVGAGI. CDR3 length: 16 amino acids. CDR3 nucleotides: TGTGCCAGCAGTTACACCCCTCCCTTCTATAATTCACCCCTCCACTTT. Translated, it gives CASSYTPPFYNSPLHF.

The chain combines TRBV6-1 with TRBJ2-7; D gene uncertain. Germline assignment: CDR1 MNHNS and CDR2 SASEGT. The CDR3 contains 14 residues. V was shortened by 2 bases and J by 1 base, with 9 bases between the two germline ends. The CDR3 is CASSEPGSSYEQYF. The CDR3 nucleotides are TGTGCCAGCAGTGAACCCGGTTCATCCTACGAGCAGTACTTC.

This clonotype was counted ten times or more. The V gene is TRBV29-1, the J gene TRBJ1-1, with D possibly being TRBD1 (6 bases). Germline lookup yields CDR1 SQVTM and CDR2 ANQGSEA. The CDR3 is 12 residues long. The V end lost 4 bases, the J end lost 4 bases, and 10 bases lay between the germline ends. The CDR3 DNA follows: TGCAGCGTTGGGGGGGCGTCCACTGAAGCTTTCTTT. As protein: CSVGGASTEAFF. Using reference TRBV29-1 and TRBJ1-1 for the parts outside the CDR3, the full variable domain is SAVISQKPSRDICQRGTSLTIQCQVDSQVTMMFWYRQQPGQSLTLIATANQGSEATYESGFVIDKFPISRPNLTFSTLTVSNMSPEDSSIYLCSVGGASTEAFFGQGTRLTVV.

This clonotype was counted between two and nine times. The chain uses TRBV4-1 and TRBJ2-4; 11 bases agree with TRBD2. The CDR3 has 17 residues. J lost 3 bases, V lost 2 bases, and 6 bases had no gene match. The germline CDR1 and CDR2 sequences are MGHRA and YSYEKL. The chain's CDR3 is CASSQPTSGGFKNIQYF. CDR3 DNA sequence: TGCGCCAGCAGCCAACCTACTAGCGGGGGTTTCAAAAACATTCAGTACTTC.

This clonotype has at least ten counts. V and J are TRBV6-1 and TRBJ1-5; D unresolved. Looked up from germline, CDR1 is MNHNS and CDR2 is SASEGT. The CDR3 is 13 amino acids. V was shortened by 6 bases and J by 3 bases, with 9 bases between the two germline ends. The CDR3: CASRGDNNQPQHF. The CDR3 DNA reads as TGTGCCAGCAGGGGAGACAACAATCAGCCCCAGCATTTT.

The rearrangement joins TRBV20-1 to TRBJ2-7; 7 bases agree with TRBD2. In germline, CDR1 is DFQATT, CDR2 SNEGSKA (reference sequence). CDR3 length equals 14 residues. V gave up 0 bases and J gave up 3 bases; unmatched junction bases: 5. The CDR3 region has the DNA TGCAGTGCTAGAGAGCCCGGGAGGCTCTACGAGCAGTACTTC. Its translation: CSAREPGRLYEQYF.

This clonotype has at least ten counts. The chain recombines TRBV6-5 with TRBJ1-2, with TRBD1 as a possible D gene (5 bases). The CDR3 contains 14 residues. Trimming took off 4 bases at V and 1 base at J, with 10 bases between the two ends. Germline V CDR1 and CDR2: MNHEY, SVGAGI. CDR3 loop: CASSSGPINYGYTF. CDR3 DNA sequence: TGTGCCAGCAGTTCGGGACCGATTAACTATGGCTACACCTTC.

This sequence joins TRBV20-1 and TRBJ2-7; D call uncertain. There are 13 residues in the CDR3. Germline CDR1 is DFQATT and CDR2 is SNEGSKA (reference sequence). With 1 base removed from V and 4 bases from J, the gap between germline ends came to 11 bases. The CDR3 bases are TGCAGTGCTAGAGCGTCATTAACTTACGAGCAGTACTTC. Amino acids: CSARASLTYEQYF.

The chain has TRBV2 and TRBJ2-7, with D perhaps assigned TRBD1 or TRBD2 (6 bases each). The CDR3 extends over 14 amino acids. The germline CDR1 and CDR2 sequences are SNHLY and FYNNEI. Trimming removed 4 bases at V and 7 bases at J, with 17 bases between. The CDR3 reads CASSGQGRMMEQYF. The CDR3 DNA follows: TGTGCCAGCAGTGGGCAGGGGAGGATGATGGAGCAGTACTTC. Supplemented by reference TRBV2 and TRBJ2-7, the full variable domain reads EPEVTQTPSHQVTQMGQEVILRCVPISNHLYFYWYRQILGQKVEFLVSFYNNEISEKSEIFDDQFSVERPDGSNFTLKIRSTKLEDSAMYFCASSGQGRMMEQYFGPGTRLTVT.

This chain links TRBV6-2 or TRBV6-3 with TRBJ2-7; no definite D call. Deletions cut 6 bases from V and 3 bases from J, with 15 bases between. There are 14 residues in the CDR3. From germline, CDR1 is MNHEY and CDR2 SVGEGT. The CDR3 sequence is CASSRGSLGYEQYF. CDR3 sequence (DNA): TGTGCCAGCAGCCGTGGCTCATTGGGCTACGAGCAGTACTTC.